The rows below give T cell receptor beta chains drawn from one sample of a study of T cell responses to AZD1222 COVID-19 vaccine. Generated by immunoSEQ multiplex PCR, the TCRdb table keeps only in-frame clones and is missing some. Here the sample spans about 140,000 clones, about 90% being singletons. Sequences were derived from peripheral blood, sampled on day 0 of AZD1222 vaccination. The origin of the receptors is an adult in good health. The CDR3 runs from the conserved cysteine through the conserved F or W. A D gene is named only where the DNA matches it firmly. Rows give clone size only sometimes, using once, few, many, or a class for an expanded clone.

v_call	d_call	j_call	cdr3_length	clone_size	cdr3_nt	cdr3_aa
TRBV9	.	TRBJ2-2	16	.	TGTGCCAGCAGCGTATCCTGGGGGGCGCTGTCCGGGGAGCTGTTTTTT	CASSVSWGALSGELFF
TRBV27	.	TRBJ1-5	12	few	TGTGCCAGCAGCTCCGGTGGTCAGCCCCAGCATTTT	CASSSGGQPQHF
TRBV2	.	TRBJ2-7	11	few	TGTGCCAGCAGTTTGGGATACGAGCAGTACTTC	CASSLGYEQYF
TRBV19	.	TRBJ2-1	14	.	TGTGCCAGTAGTATGAGTCCTAAGGGCAATGAGCAGTTCTTC	CASSMSPKGNEQFF
TRBV6-5	TRBD1	TRBJ1-2	15	once	TGTGCCAGCAGTTCCCCCGGGACAGGCGATTATGGCTACACCTTC	CASSSPGTGDYGYTF
TRBV19	.	TRBJ2-7	15	.	TGTGCCAGTAGTATGGGTCAGAGGAGCTCCTACGAGCAGTACTTC	CASSMGQRSSYEQYF
TRBV5-8	TRBD2	TRBJ2-3	17	.	TGTGCCAGCAGCCCCACCTTGACTAGCGGGGGCACAGATACGCAGTATTTT	CASSPTLTSGGTDTQYF
TRBV27	TRBD1	TRBJ2-1	15	.	TGTGCCAGCAGTCTACGACAGGGCACCTACAATGAGCAGTTCTTC	CASSLRQGTYNEQFF
TRBV5-1	.	TRBJ2-7	13	.	TGCGCCAGCAGCATTGACAGTCGTTACGAGCAGTACTTC	CASSIDSRYEQYF
TRBV6-5	.	TRBJ1-6	13	.	TGTGCCAGCAGTTACGGGCAGCCTTCACCCCTCCACTTT	CASSYGQPSPLHF
TRBV9	TRBD1	TRBJ1-1	15	once	TGTGCCAGCAGCGATCTTACAGGGGGCGCAAGGATCGCTTTCTTT	CASSDLTGGARIAFF
TRBV4-2	.	TRBJ2-7	16	.	TGTGCCAGCAGCCCCATTTCAGGGGTTGAAACCTACGAGCAGTACTTC	CASSPISGVETYEQYF
TRBV2	TRBD1	TRBJ2-5	13	.	TGTGCCACCTCGGCTACCAGGGGGCAGACCCAGTACTTC	CATSATRGQTQYF
TRBV11-2	.	TRBJ1-1	16	once	TGTGCCAGCAGCTTAGACTACCGCAGGGGAACTGGTGAAGCTTTCTTT	CASSLDYRRGTGEAFF
TRBV7-3	.	TRBJ2-5	17	few	TGTGCCAGCAGCTTAATCGGCGGAGGCAGATTCCAAGAGACCCAGTACTTC	CASSLIGGGRFQETQYF
TRBV5-1	.	TRBJ1-2	13	.	TGCGCCAGCAGCTTGGCCAACAACTATGGCTACACCTTC	CASSLANNYGYTF
TRBV19	TRBD2	TRBJ2-1	14	.	TGTGCCAGTAGTTTAGCGGGATCCTACAATGAGCAGTTCTTC	CASSLAGSYNEQFF
TRBV4-3	.	TRBJ2-1	17	.	TGCGCCAGCAGCCAAGGCCCTGGCAGGGGCTCCTACAATGAGCAGTTCTTC	CASSQGPGRGSYNEQFF
TRBV28	TRBD2	TRBJ2-3	16	.	TGTGCCAGCGGGATCACTAGCGGGAGAAGCACAGATACGCAGTATTTT	CASGITSGRSTDTQYF
TRBV4-3	.	TRBJ2-6	19	once	TGCGCCAGCAGCCAAGACGGGCAGCCTAATTTCTCTGGGGCCAACGTCCTGACTTTC	CASSQDGQPNFSGANVLTF
TRBV6-5	TRBD1	TRBJ1-4	15	once	TGTGCCAGCAGACCACAGGGGGCGTTGAGTGAAAAACTGTTTTTT	CASRPQGALSEKLFF
TRBV4-2	.	TRBJ1-1	16	.	TGTGCCAGCAGCCAAGAGGTCCGAGCAATGAACACTGAAGCTTTCTTT	CASSQEVRAMNTEAFF
TRBV28	TRBD2	TRBJ2-7	17	once	TGTGCCAGCAGTTTCACTAGCGGGTTTAACCCTTCCTACGAGCAGTACTTC	CASSFTSGFNPSYEQYF